Each of the 18 T cell receptor beta chains below was sequenced from the same sample in a study of T cell clonotyping in hematopoietic cell transplantation. Time point reported: recipient sample about 28 days before transplant, after cytoreduction. The protocol was immunoSEQ multiplex PCR, while the TCRdb copy is restricted to in-frame clones and leaves out a portion. In the table there are about 45,000 clones, about four fifths of which are singletons. The source material was peripheral blood mononuclear cells, sampled before stem cell transplant. Receptors originate from a man in his fifties or sixties with myelodysplastic syndrome. Some clones in this sample may be carry-over from other donors' samples.

This sequence joins TRBV6-1 and TRBJ1-5; no clear D gene. Trimming left V 3 bases short and J 2 bases short, with 5 bases between. The CDR3 extends over 13 amino acids. Germline CDR1 reads MNHNS; CDR2 reads SASEGT. DNA of the CDR3: TGTGCCAGCAGTGAGGTGGGCAATCAGCCCCAGCATTTT. This encodes CASSEVGNQPQHF.

This rearrangement joins TRBV10-3 to TRBJ2-2, with unresolved D. Germline lookup yields CDR1 ENHRY and CDR2 SYGVKD. The CDR3 is 12 residues long. Trimming left V 6 bases short and J 6 bases short, with 8 bases between. CDR3 nucleotides: TGTGCCATCAGCGGACCCCCCGGGGAGCTGTTTTTT. It codes for CAISGPPGELFF.

This chain links TRBV19 with TRBJ1-2, with 10 bases lining up with TRBD1. V lost 7 bases, J lost 5 bases, and 10 bases stayed unmatched. Germline lookup yields CDR1 LNHDA and CDR2 SQIVND (reference sequence). The CDR3 spans 15 residues. CDR3 amino acids: CASTTTGTGDYGYTF. The CDR3 DNA is TGTGCCAGTACCACTACCGGGACAGGGGATTATGGCTACACCTTC.

The rearrangement joins TRBV9 to TRBJ1-3; 7 bases map to TRBD1. The germline gives CDR1 SGDLS, CDR2 YYNGEE. Trimming took 0 bases from V and 0 from J; bases not matched to a gene: 6. The CDR3 length is 17 residues. The CDR3 DNA sequence: TGTGCCAGCAGCGTAGATCCAGGGGGAAGCTCTGGAAACACCATATATTTT. Amino acid sequence: CASSVDPGGSSGNTIYF.

The CDR3 sequence: CASSPPAPGSHEQYF. CDR3 sequence (DNA): TGCGCCAGCAGTCCACCTGCTCCAGGGTCCCACGAGCAGTACTTC. The chain joins TRBV23-1 to TRBJ2-7; TRBD1 might be the D (5 bases). TRBV23-1 is an open reading frame, and its role is uncertain. V lost 4 bases, J lost 5 bases, and 18 bases lay in between. The CDR3 extends over 15 amino acids.

J is TRBJ1-4 and V is TRBV2, with TRBD1 identical over 8 bases. Germline V gene sequence: CDR1 SNHLY, CDR2 FYNNEI. V gave up 6 bases and J gave up 10 bases; unmatched junction bases: 16. The CDR3 is 16 residues long. The CDR3 protein is CASRDGYGQGGGKLFF. The CDR3, as DNA: TGTGCCAGCAGGGACGGATACGGACAGGGAGGTGGAAAACTGTTTTTT.

The genes are TRBV6-5 and TRBJ1-2; 8 nucleotides match TRBD1. Germline trimming cut 8 bases from V and 4 bases from J; bases unmatched to any gene: 6. The V gene's germline CDR1 is MNHEY and CDR2 SVGAGI. The CDR3 covers 13 residues. Written as DNA, the CDR3 is TGTGCCAGCGGGAGAGGACAGGGCTATGGCTACACCTTC. Translating it yields CASGRGQGYGYTF.

V usage is TRBV5-1 and J usage is TRBJ2-5; TRBD1 is a possible D gene (6 bases). Trimming took off 4 bases at V and 1 base at J, with 11 bases between the two ends. The CDR3 totals 14 residues. Germline-derived CDR1 and CDR2 are SGHRS and YFSETQ. The CDR3 loop is CASSIGTLQETQYF. The CDR3 DNA reads as TGCGCCAGCAGCATTGGGACACTCCAAGAGACCCAGTACTTC.

J is TRBJ1-2 and V is TRBV30; maybe TRBD1 (6 bases). The CDR3 loop spans 13 amino acids. Germline V gene sequence: CDR1 GTSNPN, CDR2 SVGIG (reference sequence). With 5 bases removed from V and 6 bases from J, the gap between germline ends came to 16 bases. The CDR3 DNA follows: TGTGCCTGGGCGCCCTGGGGGGCCCATGGCTACACCTTC. Amino acids: CAWAPWGAHGYTF.

This clone was seen more than once but under ten times. This chain uses TRBV19 with TRBJ1-6; 9 bases are shared with TRBD1. Germline-derived CDR1 and CDR2 are LNHDA and SQIVND (reference sequence). V trimming: 1 base; J trimming: 10 bases; junction bases outside the gene matches: 14. CDR3 length equals 18 residues. The CDR3 is CASSIGHSGTGRFSPLHF. The CDR3 DNA reads as TGTGCCAGTAGTATAGGCCATTCGGGGACAGGGCGATTCTCACCCCTCCACTTT.

The gene calls are TRBV4-3 and TRBJ1-2; D perhaps matches TRBD1 (6 bases). The CDR3 totals 17 residues. Germline-derived CDR1 and CDR2 are LGHNA and YSLEER. Trimming removed 1 base at V and 7 bases at J, with 22 bases between. In DNA, the CDR3 is TGCGCCAGCAGCCAAGGTCCCCAGAGTACAGGGTTCGGTGGCTACACCTTC. Encoded protein: CASSQGPQSTGFGGYTF.

The chain links TRBV7-6 to TRBJ1-5, with a weak D call TRBD1 (5 bases). Germline loops: CDR1 SGHVS, CDR2 FNYEAQ. The ends were cut back, 1 base at V and 4 bases at J, with 8 bases in the middle. CDR3 length: 14 amino acids. The CDR3 region is CASSLGAGNQPQHF. DNA of the CDR3: TGTGCCAGCAGCTTAGGGGCAGGGAATCAGCCCCAGCATTTT.

V gene TRBV7-2 combines with J gene TRBJ2-7, with 8 nucleotides matching TRBD2. This CDR3 has 18 amino acids. Germline CDR1 is SGHTA and CDR2 is FQGNSA. After removal of 5 bases from V and 1 base from J, the junction contained 16 bases not matched to a gene. The CDR3 region is CASSPFGRGGPTSYEQYF. In DNA form, the CDR3 reads TGTGCCAGCAGCCCCTTTGGGCGCGGGGGGCCAACATCCTACGAGCAGTACTTC.

This clone was seen just once. This chain uses TRBV6-4 with TRBJ2-2; D is unclear. V lost 4 bases, J lost 0 bases, and 6 bases lay in between. This CDR3 is built from 14 residues. The germline gives CDR1 MRHNA, CDR2 SNTAGT. In nucleotides, the CDR3 is TGTGCCAGCAGTGCCAGTCCGAACACCGGGGAGCTGTTTTTT. Its protein product is CASSASPNTGELFF.

The CDR3 loop is CASSIDGQGLGGYTF. CDR3 DNA: TGTGCCAGTAGTATCGACGGACAGGGACTTGGGGGCTACACCTTC. This chain uses TRBV19 with TRBJ1-2, with 8 bases aligning to TRBD1. Germline assignment: CDR1 LNHDA and CDR2 SQIVND (reference sequence). After removal of 3 bases from V and 8 bases from J, the junction contained 11 bases not matched to a gene. The CDR3 covers 15 residues.

The genes are TRBV30 and TRBJ1-6; weak D call: TRBD1 (5 bases). Germline lookup yields CDR1 GTSNPN and CDR2 SVGIG (reference sequence). The V and J ends lost 3 bases and 3 bases respectively, with 6 bases between them. The CDR3 has 13 amino acids. CDR3 region: CAWSDSYNSPLHF. The CDR3 coding sequence is TGTGCCTGGAGCGACAGCTATAATTCACCCCTCCACTTT.

This chain connects TRBV7-2 to TRBJ2-3; 10 bases line up with TRBD1. This CDR3 comprises 15 residues. V was pared by 4 bases and J by 3 bases, with 4 bases of the junction left unmatched. Germline V gene data show CDR1 as SGHTA and CDR2 as FQGNSA. The CDR3 protein is CASSSKDRGTDTQYF. CDR3 nucleotides: TGTGCCAGCAGCTCGAAGGACAGGGGGACAGATACGCAGTATTTT.

The CDR3 DNA sequence: TGTGCCAGCAGCCTTTCGACCGTGAACACCGGGGAGCTGTTTTTT. It yields the protein CASSLSTVNTGELFF. This chain joins TRBV7-6 and TRBJ2-2; D is undetermined. Germline CDR1 reads SGHVS; CDR2 reads FNYEAQ. V was cut by 5 bases and J by 1 base, with 11 bases left in between. The CDR3 length is 15 residues.